This TCR beta chain was recovered during a study of cytomegalovirus exposure and HLA in healthy donors. Study-wide context: Early release data held about 85 million unique TCRs from HLA-typed donors. General study findings and limits: Some TCR beta chains (164 of them) were listed as cytomegalovirus-associated. Analysis was carried out at a later point, and it linked a missense DCLRE1C variant to TCR beta V- and J-gene trimming.

A single count supports this clone. Its antigen remains unknown. Sampled while nominally healthy, donors likely had unrecorded immune exposures. This CDR3 spans 16 amino acids. CDR1 is MNHEY, CDR2 SMNVEV, per germline (reference sequence). Trimming cost V 4 bases and J 12 bases; bases outside gene matches: 15. Amplification used 60 Vbeta primers and 13 Jbeta primers. The repertoire was sequenced with immunoSEQ multiplex PCR; TCRdb's copy has only in-frame clones and lacks some. The data contain about 140,000 clones, over 60% of them singletons. Material for sequencing was PBMCs. This sequence was found in a male donor in good health and CMV-seropositive. The rearrangement uses TRBV27 and TRBJ1-5, with 10 nucleotides matching TRBD1. CDR3: CASSSTTGGLIHDQHF. The CDR3 coding sequence is TGTGCCAGCAGTTCCACGACAGGGGGCTTAATCCACGACCAGCATTTT.